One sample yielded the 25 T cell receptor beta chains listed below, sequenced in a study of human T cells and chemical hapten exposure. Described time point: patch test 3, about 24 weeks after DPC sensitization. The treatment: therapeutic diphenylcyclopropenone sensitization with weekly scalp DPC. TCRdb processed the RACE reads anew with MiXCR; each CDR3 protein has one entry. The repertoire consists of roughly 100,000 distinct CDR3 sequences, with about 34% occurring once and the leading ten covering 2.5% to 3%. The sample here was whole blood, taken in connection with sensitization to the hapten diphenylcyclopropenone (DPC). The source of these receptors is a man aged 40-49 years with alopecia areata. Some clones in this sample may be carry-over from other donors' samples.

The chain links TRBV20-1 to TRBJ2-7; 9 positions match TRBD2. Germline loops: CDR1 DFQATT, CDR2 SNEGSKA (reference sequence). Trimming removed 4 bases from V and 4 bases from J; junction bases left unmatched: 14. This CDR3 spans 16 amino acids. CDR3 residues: CSATGTSQKSAYEQYF. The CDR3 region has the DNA TGCAGTGCTACTGGGACTAGCCAAAAATCGGCTTACGAGCAGTACTTC.

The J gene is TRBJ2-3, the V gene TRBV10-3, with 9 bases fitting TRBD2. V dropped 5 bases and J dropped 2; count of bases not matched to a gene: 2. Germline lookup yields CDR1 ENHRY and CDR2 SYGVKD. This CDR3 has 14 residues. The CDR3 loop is CAISLAGNTDTQYF. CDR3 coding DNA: TGTGCCATCAGTCTAGCGGGAAACACAGATACGCAGTATTTT.

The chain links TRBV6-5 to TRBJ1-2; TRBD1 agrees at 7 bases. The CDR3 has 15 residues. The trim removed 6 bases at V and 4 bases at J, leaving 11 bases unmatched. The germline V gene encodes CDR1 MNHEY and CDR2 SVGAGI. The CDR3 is CASSQIQGSIYGYTF. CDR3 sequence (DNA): TGTGCCAGCAGCCAAATACAGGGGAGCATCTATGGCTACACCTTC.

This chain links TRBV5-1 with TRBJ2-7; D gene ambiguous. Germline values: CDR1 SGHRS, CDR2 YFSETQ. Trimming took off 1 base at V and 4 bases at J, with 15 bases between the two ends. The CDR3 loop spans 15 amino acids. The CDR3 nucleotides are TGCGCCAGCAGCTTGAGTACCGGGCTACTATACGAGCAGTACTTC. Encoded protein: CASSLSTGLLYEQYF.

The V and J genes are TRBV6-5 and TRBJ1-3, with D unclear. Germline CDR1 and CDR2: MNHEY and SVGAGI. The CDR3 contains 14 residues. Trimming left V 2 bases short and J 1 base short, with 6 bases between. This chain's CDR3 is CASSYGVSGNTIYF. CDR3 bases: TGTGCCAGCAGTTACGGGGTTTCTGGAAACACCATATATTTT.

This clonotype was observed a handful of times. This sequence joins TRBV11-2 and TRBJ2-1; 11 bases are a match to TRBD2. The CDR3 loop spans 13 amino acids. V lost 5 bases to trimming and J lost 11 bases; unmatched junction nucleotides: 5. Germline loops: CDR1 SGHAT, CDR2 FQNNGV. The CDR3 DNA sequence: TGTGCCAGCAGCGAAGGGACTAGCGGAAAGCAGTTCTTC. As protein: CASSEGTSGKQFF.

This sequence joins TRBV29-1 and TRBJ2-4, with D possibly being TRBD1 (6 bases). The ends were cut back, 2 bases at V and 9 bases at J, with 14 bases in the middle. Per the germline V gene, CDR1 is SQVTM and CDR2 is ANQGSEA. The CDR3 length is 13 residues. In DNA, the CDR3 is TGCAGCGTTGAATCAGGGGCCGGTCCCATTCAGTACTTC. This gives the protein CSVESGAGPIQYF.

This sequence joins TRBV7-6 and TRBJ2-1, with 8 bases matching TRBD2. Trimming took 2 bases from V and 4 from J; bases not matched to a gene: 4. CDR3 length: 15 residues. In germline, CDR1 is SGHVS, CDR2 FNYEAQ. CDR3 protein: CASSLSGGVYNEQFF. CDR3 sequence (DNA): TGTGCCAGCAGCTTAAGCGGGGGCGTATACAATGAGCAGTTCTTC.

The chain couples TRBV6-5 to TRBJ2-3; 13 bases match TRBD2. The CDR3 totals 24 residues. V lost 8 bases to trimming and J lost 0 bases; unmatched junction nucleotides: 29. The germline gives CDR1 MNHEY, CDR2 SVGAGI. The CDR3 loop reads CASPERRIKFKGLAGADSTDTQYF. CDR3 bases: TGTGCCAGCCCCGAGAGACGGATCAAATTTAAAGGACTAGCGGGAGCAGATAGCACAGATACGCAGTATTTT.

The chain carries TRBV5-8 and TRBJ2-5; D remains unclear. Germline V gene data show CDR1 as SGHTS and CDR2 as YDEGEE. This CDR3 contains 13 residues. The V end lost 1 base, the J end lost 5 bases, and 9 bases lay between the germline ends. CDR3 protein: CASSLSVAETQYF. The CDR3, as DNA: TGTGCCAGCAGCTTGTCGGTTGCGGAGACCCAGTACTTC.

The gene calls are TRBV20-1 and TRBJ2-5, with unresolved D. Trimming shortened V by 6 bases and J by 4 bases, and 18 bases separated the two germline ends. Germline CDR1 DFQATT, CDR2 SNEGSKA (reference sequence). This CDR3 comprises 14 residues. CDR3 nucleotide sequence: TGCAGTGCAAAGCAGATTGTGCTTACAGAGACCCAGTACTTC. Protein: CSAKQIVLTETQYF.

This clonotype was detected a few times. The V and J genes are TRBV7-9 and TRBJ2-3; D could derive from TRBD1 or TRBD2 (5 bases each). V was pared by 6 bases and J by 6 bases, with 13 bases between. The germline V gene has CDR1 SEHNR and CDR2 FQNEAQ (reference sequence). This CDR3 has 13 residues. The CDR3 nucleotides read TGTGCCAGCAGTCGAAACGAGGGGGATACGCAGTATTTT. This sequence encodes CASSRNEGDTQYF.

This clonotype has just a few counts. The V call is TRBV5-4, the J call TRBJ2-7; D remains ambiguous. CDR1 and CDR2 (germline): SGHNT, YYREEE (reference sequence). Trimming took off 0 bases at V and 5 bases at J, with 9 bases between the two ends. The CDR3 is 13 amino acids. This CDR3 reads CASSLGPRDEQYV. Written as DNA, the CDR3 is TGTGCCAGCAGCTTGGGACCTAGGGACGAGCAGTACGTC.

In DNA, the CDR3 is TGTGCCAGCTCAAGGTCCGAAGACCCCCTCCACTTT. Its translation: CASSRSEDPLHF. The chain employs TRBV18 and TRBJ1-6, with D hard to call. Germline CDR1 KGHSH, CDR2 LQKENI. There are 12 residues in the CDR3. V lost 5 bases and J lost 13, with 12 bases in between.

CDR3 nucleotide sequence: TGTGCCAGCAACCCAACTAGCGGGAGGACATTAGAGACCCAGTACTTC. The encoded protein is CASNPTSGRTLETQYF. The chain combines TRBV6-5 with TRBJ2-5, with 12 positions matching TRBD2. CDR1 is MNHEY and CDR2 is SVGAGI in the germline V gene. The V segment lost 7 bases and the J segment 4 bases; nucleotides outside the gene matches: 10. There are 16 residues in the CDR3.

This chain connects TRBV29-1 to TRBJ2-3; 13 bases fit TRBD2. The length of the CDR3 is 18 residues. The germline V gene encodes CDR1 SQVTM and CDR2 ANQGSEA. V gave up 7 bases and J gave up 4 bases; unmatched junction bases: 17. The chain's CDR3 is CSASGLAGKGIRPDTQYF. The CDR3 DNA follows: TGCAGCGCATCGGGACTAGCGGGGAAGGGGATACGACCAGATACGCAGTATTTT.

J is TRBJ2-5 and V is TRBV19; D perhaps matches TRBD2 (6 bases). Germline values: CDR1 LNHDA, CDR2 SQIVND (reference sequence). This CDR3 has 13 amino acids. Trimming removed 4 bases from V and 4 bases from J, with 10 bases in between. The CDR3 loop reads CASSTGVRETQYF. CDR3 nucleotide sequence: TGTGCCAGTAGTACGGGAGTACGAGAGACCCAGTACTTC.

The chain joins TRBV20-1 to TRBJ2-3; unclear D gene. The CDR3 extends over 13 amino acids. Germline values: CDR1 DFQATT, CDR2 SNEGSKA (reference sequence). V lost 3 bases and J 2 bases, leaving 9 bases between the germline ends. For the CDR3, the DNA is TGCAGTGCTAGTCAACAGAACACAGATACGCAGTATTTT. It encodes CSASQQNTDTQYF.

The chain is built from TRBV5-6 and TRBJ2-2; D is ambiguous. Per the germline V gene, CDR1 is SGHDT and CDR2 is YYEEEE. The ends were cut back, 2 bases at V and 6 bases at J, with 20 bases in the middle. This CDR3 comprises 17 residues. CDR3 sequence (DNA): TGTGCCAGCAGCTTTACCGCTGCAATAGGCCAGGCCGGGGAGCTGTTTTTT. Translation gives CASSFTAAIGQAGELFF.

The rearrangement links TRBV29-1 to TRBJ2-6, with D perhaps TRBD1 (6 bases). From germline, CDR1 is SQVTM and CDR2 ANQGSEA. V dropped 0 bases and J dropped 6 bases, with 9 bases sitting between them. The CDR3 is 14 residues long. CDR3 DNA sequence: TGCAGCGTTGAAGACCCAGGGGAGGCCAACGTCCTGACTTTC. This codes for CSVEDPGEANVLTF.

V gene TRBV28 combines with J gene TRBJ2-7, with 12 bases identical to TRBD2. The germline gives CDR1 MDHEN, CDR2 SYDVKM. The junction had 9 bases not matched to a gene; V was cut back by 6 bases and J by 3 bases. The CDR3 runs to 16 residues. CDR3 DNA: TGTGCCAGCAGCCTTATCGGGACTAGCGGGCTCTACGAGCAGTACTTC. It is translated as CASSLIGTSGLYEQYF.

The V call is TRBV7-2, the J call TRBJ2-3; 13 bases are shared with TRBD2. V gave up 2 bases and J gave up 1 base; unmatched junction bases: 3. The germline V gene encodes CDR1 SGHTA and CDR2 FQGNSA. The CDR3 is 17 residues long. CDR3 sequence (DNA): TGTGCCAGCAGCTTAACTAGCGGGAGGGCGGGCACAGATACGCAGTATTTT. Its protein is CASSLTSGRAGTDTQYF.

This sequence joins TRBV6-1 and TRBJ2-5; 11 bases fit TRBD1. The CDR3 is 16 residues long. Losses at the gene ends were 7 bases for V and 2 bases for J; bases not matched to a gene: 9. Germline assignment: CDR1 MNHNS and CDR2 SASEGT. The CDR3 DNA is TGTGCCAGCAAACGGGTTCGGGACAGGGGGCAAGAGACCCAGTACTTC. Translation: CASKRVRDRGQETQYF.

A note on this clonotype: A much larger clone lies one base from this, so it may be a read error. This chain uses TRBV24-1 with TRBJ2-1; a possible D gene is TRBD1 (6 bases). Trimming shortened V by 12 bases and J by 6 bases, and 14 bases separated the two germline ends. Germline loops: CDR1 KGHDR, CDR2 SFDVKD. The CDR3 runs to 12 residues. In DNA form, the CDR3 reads TGTGCCTCAAGGGGGTGCGGCAATGAGCAGTTCTTC. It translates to CASRGCGNEQFF.

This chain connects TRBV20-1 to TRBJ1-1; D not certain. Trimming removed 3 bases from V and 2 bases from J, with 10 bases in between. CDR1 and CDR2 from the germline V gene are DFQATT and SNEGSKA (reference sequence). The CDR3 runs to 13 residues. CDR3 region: CSASRIGNTEAFF. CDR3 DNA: TGCAGTGCTAGCAGGATTGGCAACACTGAAGCTTTCTTT.